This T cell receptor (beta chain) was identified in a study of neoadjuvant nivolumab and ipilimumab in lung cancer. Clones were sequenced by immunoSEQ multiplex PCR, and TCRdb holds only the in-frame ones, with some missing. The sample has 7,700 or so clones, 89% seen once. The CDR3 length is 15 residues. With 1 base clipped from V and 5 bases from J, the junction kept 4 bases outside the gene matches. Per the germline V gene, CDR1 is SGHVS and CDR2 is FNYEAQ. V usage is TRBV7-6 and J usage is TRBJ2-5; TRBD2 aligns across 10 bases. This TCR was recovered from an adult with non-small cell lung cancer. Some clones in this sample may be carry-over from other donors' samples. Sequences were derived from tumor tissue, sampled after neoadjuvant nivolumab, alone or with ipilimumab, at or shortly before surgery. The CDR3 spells CASSLGTSGIETQYF. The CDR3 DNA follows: TGTGCCAGCAGCTTAGGAACTAGCGGGATCGAGACCCAGTACTTC.